This T cell receptor beta chain is from a study of T cells expressing NK-cell markers. Study context: Underlying the TCR beta repertoires were sorted CD3+CD56+NKG2C+, CD3+CD56+NKG2C- and CD3+CD56-NKG2C+ T cells. Seven of the eight sequenced donors were HCMV-seropositive; one was seronegative.

With respect to this clonotype: Its antigen is as yet unknown.

Study-wide results and caveats: NKG2C+ dominant clonotypes from about 6 donors made up about 1.0-8% of CD8+ T cells. The same clonotypes also predominated in the CD3+CD56-NKG2C+ fraction of several donors.

The CDR3 spans 15 residues. The germline V gene has CDR1 SGHKS and CDR2 YYEKEE (reference sequence). TCRdb reanalyzed the 5' RACE reads, giving one entry per CDR3 protein sequence and no DNA. This sample contains about 380,000 distinct CDR3 sequences. This rearrangement joins TRBV5-5 to TRBJ2-7; TCRdb's D call of TRBD1 is untestable without DNA. The sequencing sample was made of blood T cells: a sorted CD56 or NKG2C T cell subset, CD4+ or CD8+ T cells, or bulk PBMC T cells (not recorded which). This sequence was found in a man aged 18 to 69 in good health. The CDR3 protein is CASSPGTGTLYEQYF.